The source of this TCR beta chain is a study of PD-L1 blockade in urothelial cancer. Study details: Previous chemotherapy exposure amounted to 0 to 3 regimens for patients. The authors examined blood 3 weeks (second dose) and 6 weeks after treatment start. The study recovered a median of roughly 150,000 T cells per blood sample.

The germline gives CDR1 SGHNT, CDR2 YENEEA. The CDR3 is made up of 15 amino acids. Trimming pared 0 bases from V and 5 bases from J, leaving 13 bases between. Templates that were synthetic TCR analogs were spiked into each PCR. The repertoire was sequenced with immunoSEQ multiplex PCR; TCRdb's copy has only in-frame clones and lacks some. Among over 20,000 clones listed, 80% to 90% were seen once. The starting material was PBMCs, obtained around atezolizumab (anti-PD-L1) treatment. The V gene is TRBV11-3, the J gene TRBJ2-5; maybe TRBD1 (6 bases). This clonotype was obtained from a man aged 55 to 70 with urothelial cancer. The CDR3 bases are TGTGCCAGCAGCTTAGAGTCAGGGGAGCGGGAGACCCAGTACTTC. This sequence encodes CASSLESGERETQYF.